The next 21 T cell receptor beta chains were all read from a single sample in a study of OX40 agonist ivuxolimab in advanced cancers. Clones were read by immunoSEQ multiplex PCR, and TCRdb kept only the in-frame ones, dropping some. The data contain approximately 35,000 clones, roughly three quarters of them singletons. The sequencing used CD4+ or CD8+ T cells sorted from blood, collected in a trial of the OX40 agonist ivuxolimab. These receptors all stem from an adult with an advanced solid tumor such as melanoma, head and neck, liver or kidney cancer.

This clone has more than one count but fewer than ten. The CDR3 loop reads CASRRGQGGETQYF. The CDR3 DNA is TGTGCCAGCAGGCGCGGACAGGGTGGTGAGACCCAGTACTTC. The chain joins TRBV27 to TRBJ2-5; 8 bases fit TRBD1. Germline trimming cut 6 bases from V and 5 bases from J; bases unmatched to any gene: 8. Looked up from germline, CDR1 is MNHEY and CDR2 is SMNVEV (reference sequence). CDR3 length equals 14 residues.

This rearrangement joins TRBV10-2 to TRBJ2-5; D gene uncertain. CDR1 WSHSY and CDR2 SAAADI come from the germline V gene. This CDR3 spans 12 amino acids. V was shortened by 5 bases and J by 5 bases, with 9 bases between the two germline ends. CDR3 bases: TGCGCCAGCAGTTTAACGCGGGAGACCCAGTACTTC. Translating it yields CASSLTRETQYF.

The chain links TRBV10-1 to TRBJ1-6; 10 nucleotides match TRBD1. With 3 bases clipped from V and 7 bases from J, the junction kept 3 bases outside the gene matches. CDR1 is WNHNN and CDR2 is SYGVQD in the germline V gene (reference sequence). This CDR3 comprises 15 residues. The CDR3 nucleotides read TGCGCCAGCAGTGAAGCGGGACAGGGGAATTCACCCCTCCACTTT. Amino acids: CASSEAGQGNSPLHF.

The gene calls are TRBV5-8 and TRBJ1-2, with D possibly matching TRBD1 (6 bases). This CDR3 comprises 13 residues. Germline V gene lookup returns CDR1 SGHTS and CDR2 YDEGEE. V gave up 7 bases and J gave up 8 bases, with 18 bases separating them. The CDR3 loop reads CASVGGGALGYTF. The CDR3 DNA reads TGTGCCAGCGTTGGAGGGGGGGCGTTAGGCTACACCTTC.

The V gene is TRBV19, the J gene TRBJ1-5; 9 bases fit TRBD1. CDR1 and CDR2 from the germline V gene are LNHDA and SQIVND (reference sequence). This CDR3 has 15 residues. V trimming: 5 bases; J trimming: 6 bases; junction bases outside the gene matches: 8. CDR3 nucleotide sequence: TGTGCCAGTAGTGACAGTACAGGGGGCAGTCAGCCCCAGCATTTT. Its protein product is CASSDSTGGSQPQHF.

CDR3 sequence: CASSPGTRNTEAFF. The CDR3 region has the DNA TGCGCCAGCAGCCCCGGGACACGGAACACTGAAGCTTTCTTT. This sequence joins TRBV5-1 and TRBJ1-1, with D possibly matching TRBD1 (6 bases). Per germline, CDR1 SGHRS and CDR2 YFSETQ. V lost 4 bases, J lost 1 base, and 11 bases lay in between. This CDR3 comprises 14 residues. The complete variable domain, with remaining parts taken from reference TRBV5-1 and TRBJ1-1, reads KAGVTQTPRYLIKTRGQQVTLSCSPISGHRSVSWYQQTPGQGLQFLFEYFSETQRNKGNFPGRFSGRQFSNSRSEMNVSTLELGDSALYLCASSPGTRNTEAFFGQGTRLTVV.

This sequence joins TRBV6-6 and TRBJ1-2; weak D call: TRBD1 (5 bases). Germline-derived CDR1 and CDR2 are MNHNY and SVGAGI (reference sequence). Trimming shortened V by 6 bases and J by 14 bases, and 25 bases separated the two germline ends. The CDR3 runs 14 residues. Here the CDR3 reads CASRFGDGHPSLTF. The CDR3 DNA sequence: TGTGCCAGCAGATTCGGCGATGGACACCCTTCTCTAACCTTC.

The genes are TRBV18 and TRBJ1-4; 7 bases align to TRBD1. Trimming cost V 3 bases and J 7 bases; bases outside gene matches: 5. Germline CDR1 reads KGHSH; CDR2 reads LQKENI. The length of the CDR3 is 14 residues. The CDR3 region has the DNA TGTGCCAGCTCACCGTCCAGGGGGACTGAAAAACTGTTTTTT. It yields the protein CASSPSRGTEKLFF.

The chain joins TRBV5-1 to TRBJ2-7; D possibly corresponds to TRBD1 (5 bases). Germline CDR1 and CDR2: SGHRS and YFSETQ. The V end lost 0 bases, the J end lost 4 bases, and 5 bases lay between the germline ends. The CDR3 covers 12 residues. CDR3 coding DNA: TGCGCCAGCAGCTTGGACAGGTACGAGCAGTACTTC. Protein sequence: CASSLDRYEQYF.

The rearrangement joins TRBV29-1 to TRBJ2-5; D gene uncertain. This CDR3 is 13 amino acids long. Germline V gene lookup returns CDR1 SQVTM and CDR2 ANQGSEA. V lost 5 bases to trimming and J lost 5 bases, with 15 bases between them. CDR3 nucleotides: TGCAGCGTTCTCGGAGCTCTCCGGGAGACCCAGTACTTC. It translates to CSVLGALRETQYF.

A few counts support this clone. CDR3 in DNA: TGTGCCAGCAGCTTAGCGGGTCGGCGGTTCACTGAAGCTTTCTTT. The encoded protein is CASSLAGRRFTEAFF. The chain employs TRBV11-2 and TRBJ1-1; D ambiguous. Trimming pared 1 base from V and 4 bases from J, leaving 13 bases between. The CDR3 is made up of 15 amino acids. Looked up from germline, CDR1 is SGHAT and CDR2 is FQNNGV.

The CDR3 region is CASSLTTSYEQYF. The CDR3 DNA reads TGTGCCAGCAGCTTAACCACCTCCTACGAGCAGTACTTC. This sequence joins TRBV5-5 and TRBJ2-7; no firm D call. V was trimmed by 2 bases and J by 0 bases, leaving 6 bases between them. CDR3 length equals 13 residues. Germline V lookup: CDR1 SGHKS, CDR2 YYEKEE (reference sequence).

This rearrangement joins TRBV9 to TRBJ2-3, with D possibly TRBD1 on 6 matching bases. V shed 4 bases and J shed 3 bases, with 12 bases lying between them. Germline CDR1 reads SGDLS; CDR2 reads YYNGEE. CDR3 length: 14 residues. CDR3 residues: CASSPEGVTDTQYF. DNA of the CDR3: TGTGCCAGCAGCCCCGAGGGGGTAACAGATACGCAGTATTTT.

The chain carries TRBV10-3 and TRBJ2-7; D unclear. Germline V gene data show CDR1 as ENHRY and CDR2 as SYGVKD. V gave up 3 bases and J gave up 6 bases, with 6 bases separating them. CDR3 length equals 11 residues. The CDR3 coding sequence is TGTGCCATCAGTGATGCCGGCGAGCAGTACTTC. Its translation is CAISDAGEQYF.

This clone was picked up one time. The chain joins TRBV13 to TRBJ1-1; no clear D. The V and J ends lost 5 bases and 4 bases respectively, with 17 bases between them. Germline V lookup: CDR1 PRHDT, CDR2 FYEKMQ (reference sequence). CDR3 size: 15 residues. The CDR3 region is CASSPGVGYVTEAFF. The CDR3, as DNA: TGTGCCAGCAGCCCTGGGGTAGGTTATGTCACTGAAGCTTTCTTT.

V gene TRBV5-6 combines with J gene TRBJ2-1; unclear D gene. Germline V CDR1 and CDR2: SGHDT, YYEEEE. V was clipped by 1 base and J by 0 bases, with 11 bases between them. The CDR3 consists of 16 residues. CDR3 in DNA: TGTGCCAGCAGCTTGTCGACTGATAGCTCCTACAATGAGCAGTTCTTC. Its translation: CASSLSTDSSYNEQFF.

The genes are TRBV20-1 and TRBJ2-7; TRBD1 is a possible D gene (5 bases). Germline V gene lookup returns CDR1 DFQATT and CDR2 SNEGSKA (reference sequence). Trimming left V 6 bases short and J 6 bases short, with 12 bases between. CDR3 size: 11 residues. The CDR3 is CSASAGREQYF. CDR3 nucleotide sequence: TGCAGTGCCTCGGCAGGGCGCGAGCAGTACTTC.

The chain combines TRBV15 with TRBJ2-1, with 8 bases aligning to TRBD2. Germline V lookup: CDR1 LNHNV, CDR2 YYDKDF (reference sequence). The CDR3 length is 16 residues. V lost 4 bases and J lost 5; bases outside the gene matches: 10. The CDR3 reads CATSTLSGVPDNEQFF. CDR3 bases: TGTGCCACCAGCACCCTTAGCGGGGTCCCCGACAATGAGCAGTTCTTC.

Written as DNA, the CDR3 is TGTGCCAGCAGTTTGGGGGCGGGAATTCAGTACTTC. As protein: CASSLGAGIQYF. The rearrangement joins TRBV27 to TRBJ2-5; D is perhaps TRBD1 or TRBD2 (6 bases each). Germline CDR1 reads MNHEY; CDR2 reads SMNVEV (reference sequence). CDR3 length: 12 amino acids. V was clipped by 3 bases and J by 11 bases, with 13 bases between them.

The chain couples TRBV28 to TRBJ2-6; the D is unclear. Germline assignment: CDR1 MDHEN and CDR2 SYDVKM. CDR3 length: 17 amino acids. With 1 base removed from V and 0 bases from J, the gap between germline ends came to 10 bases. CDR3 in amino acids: CASSLYLLVSGANVLTF. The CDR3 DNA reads TGTGCCAGCAGTTTATATCTTTTAGTCTCTGGGGCCAACGTCCTGACTTTC.

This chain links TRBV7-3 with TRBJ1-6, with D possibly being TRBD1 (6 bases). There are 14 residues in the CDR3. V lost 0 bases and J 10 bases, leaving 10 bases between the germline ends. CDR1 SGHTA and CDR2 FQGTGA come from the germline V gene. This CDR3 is CASSLTGQGSPLHF. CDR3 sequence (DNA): TGTGCCAGCAGCTTAACGGGGCAGGGGTCACCCCTCCACTTT.